The clone carrying this T cell receptor beta chain was counted a single time. The template was RNA from unsorted bulk tissue. The normal lung tissue was taken more than 3 cm from the tumor edge. The library came from three nested PCR rounds adapted from ARM-PCR protocols. TCRdb processed the multiplex PCR reads anew with MiXCR; each CDR3 protein has one entry. Found here are 80,000 to 100,000 distinct CDR3 sequences, 75% to 90% of them singletons; the top ten hold about 30%. These data are taken from a study of tumor and adjacent non-tumor tissue in lung cancer. As for the study in general: Patients comprised roughly 12 adenocarcinoma, a couple of squamous cell carcinoma and 1 small cell lung cancer.

V lost 3 bases and J lost 3; bases outside the gene matches: 5. This CDR3 has 15 amino acids. Germline V gene sequence: CDR1 SGHRS, CDR2 YFSETQ. This clonotype originated in a man between 60 and 70 years old with small cell lung cancer. The J gene is TRBJ1-1, the V gene TRBV5-1, with TRBD1 matching 10 bases. Sequenced input: distant non-tumor lung tissue. The CDR3 coding sequence is TGCGCCAGCAGCTATAGCGGGACAGGGGACACTGAAGCTTTCTTT. This gives the protein CASSYSGTGDTEAFF.